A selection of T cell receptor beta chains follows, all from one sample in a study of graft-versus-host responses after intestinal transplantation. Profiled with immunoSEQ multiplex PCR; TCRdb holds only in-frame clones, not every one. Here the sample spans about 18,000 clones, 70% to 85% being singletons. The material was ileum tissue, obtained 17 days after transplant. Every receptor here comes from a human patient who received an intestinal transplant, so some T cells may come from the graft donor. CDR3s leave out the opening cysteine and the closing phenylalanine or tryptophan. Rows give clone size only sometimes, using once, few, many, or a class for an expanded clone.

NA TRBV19 ASSIGERYNEQF
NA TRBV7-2 ASSIPGSDTQY
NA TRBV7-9 ASSLVPEFKNIQY
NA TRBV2 ASSYGQGRRPQH
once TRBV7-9 ASSLAGDSQETQY
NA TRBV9 ASSAGTGTYEQY
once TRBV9 ASSPSFTGELF
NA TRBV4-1 ASSQVDGSSYNEQF
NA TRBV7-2 ASSPDSLGSQPQH
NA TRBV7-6 ASRLGGTGKVDTQY
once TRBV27 ASSLSKGSNQPQH
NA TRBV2 ASSVNRARGNEQF
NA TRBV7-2 ASSRLAGGPGTGELF
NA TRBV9 ASSVGLSYEQY
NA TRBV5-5 ASSLEDSYEQY
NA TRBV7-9 ASAPQGPYTGELF
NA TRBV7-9 ASSLAVPAGGRETQY
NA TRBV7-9 ASSLGREGPLSYEQY
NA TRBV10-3 AISDGSVFRSHEQY
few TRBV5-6 ASSPGGESPLH
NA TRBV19 ASSLAGASYNEQF
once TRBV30 AWSVIVYYGYT
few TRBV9 ASSRGAGSGNTIY
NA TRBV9 ASSVGCQGYSNQPQH
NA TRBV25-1 ASSEWGPPLEQY
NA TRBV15 ATSLKGLAGGPDNEQF
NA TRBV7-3 ASSQIAGGTTDTQY
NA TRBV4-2 ASSPQADFSSYNEQF
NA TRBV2 ASSGDRDRGLVTDTQY
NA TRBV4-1 ASSQGWGNTGELF
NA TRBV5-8 ASSLDQGPNPGELF
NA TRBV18 ASSLGTSGGETQY
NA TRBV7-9 ASSRVGDEQF
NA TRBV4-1 ASTTGANTGELF
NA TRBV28 ASSFLYARGASYNEQF
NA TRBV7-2 ASSLDSIAETQY
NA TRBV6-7 AKFRDRDYEQY
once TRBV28 ASSPLGRALYGYT
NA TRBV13 ASSLFRGLAETQY
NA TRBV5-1 ASSFWPGSRNIQY
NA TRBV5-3 ARESGHSYGYT